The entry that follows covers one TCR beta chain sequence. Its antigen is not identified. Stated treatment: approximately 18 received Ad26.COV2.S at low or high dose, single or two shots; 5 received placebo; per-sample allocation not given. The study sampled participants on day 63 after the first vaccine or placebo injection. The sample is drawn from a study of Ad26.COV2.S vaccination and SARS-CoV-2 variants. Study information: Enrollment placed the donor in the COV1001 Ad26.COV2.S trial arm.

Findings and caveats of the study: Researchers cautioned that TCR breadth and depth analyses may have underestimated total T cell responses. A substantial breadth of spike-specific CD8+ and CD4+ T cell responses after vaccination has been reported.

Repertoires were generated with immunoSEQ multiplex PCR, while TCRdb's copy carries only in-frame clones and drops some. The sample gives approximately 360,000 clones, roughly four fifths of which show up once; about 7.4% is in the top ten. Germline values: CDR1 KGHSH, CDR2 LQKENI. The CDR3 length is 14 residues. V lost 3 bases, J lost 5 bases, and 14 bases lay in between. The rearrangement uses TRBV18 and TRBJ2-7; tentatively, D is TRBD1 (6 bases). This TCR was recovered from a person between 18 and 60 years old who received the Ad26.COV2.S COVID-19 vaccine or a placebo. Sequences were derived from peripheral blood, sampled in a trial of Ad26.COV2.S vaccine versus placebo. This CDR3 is CASSPIQGRHEQYF. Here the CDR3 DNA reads TGTGCCAGCTCACCTATACAGGGTAGGCACGAGCAGTACTTC. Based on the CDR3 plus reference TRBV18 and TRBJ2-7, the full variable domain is NAGVMQNPRHLVRRRGQEARLRCSPMKGHSHVYWYRQLPEEGLKFMVYLQKENIIDESGMPKERFSAEFPKEGPSILRIQQVVRGDSAAYFCASSPIQGRHEQYFGPGTRLTVT.